This T cell receptor (beta chain) was sequenced in a study of identical twins. Study-level results: When twins shared out-of-frame alpha sequences, those sequences had excess low generation probability. Where beta out-of-frame sequences were concerned, excess twin sharing was weaker. The study drew conclusions from cross-sectional statistical analysis, not from following the same donors.

This clonotype was seen a handful of times. As yet, its antigen is unknown. Germline CDR1 is MGHDK and CDR2 is SYGVNS. Germline trimming cut 0 bases from V and 14 bases from J; bases unmatched to any gene: 8. The CDR3 length is 15 residues. Template switching added a universal primer binding site, and final cDNA carried unique molecular identifiers. Via MiXCR, TCRdb re-called the 5' RACE reads, giving one row per CDR3 protein. The table has under 300,000 distinct CDR3 sequences, around 15% seen once. The receptor was derived from a woman aged 18-29 years in good health. The chain links TRBV25-1 to TRBJ1-6, with 9 bases identical to TRBD1. Sample: memory (CD45RO+) T cells sorted from blood. The CDR3 loop reads CASSEYVRQGGALHF. CDR3 coding DNA: TGTGCCAGCAGTGAATACGTTCGACAGGGGGGAGCCCTCCACTTT.